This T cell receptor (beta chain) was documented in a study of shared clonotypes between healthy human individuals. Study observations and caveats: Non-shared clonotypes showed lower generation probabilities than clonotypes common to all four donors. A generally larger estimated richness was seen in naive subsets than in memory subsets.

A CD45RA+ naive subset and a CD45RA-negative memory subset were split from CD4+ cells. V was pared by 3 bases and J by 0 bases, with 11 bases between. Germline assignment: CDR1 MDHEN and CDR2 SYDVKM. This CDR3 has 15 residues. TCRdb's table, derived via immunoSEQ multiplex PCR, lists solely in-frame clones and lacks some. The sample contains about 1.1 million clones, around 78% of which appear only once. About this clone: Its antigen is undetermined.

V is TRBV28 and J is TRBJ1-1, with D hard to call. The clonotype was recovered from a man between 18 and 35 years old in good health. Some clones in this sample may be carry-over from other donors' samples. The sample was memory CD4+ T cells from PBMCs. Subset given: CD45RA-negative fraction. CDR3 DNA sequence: TGTGCCAGCAGTTTGGGCTCTTTACTGAACACTGAAGCTTTCTTT. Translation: CASSLGSLLNTEAFF.